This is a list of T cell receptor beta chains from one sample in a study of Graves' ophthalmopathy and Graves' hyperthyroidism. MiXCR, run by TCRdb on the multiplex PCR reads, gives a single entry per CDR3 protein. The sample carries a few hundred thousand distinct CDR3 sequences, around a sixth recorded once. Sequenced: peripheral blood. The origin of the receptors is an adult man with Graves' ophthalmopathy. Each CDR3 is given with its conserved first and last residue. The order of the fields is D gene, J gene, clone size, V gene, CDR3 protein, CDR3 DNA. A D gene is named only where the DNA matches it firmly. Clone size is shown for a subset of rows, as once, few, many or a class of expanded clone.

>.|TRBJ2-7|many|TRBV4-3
CASSQDSVGNYEQYF
TGCGCCAGCAGCCAAGACTCTGTTGGCAACTACGAGCAGTACTTC
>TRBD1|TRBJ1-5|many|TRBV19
CASSVTGDGNQPQHF
TGTGCCAGTAGTGTGACAGGGGATGGCAATCAGCCCCAGCATTTT
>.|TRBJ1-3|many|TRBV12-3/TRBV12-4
CASMPSSGNTIYF
TGTGCCAGCATGCCTAGCTCTGGAAACACCATATATTTT
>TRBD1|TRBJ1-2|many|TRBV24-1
CATSDTRPGQDVGYTF
TGTGCCACCAGTGATACCAGACCGGGACAGGATGTTGGCTACACCTTC
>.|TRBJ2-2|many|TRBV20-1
CSARLVNTGELFF
TGCAGTGCTAGACTAGTAAACACCGGGGAGCTGTTTTTT
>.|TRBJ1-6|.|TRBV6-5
CASSYSGGVSYNSPLHF
TGTGCCAGCAGTTACTCGGGAGGGGTTTCCTATAATTCACCCCTCCACTTT
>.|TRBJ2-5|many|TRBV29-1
CSVDRQIQETQYF
TGCAGCGTCGATAGACAGATACAAGAGACCCAGTACTTC
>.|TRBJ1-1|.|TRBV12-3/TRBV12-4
CASSTEWGAGTEAFF
TGTGCCAGCAGCACAGAGTGGGGGGCTGGCACTGAAGCTTTCTTT
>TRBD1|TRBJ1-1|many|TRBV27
CASSFAGGNEAFF
TGTGCCAGCAGTTTCGCAGGGGGCAATGAGGCTTTCTTT
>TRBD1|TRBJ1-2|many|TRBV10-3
CATGQRNYGYTF
TGTGCCACGGGACAGAGAAACTATGGCTACACCTTC
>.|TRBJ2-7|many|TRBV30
CAWGADTYEQYF
TGTGCCTGGGGGGCTGACACCTACGAGCAGTACTTC
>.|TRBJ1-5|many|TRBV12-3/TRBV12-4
CASSLTGLGSNQPQHF
TGTGCCAGCAGTTTAACTGGGTTGGGTAGCAATCAGCCCCAGCATTTT
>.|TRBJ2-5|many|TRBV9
CASSVGGWETQYF
TGTGCCAGCAGCGTAGGAGGTTGGGAGACCCAGTACTTC
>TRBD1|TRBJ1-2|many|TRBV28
CASRRQGPANYGYTF
TGTGCCAGCAGACGACAGGGACCAGCTAACTATGGCTACACCTTC
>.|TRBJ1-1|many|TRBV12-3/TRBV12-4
CASSIRTEAFF
TGTGCCAGCAGTATTAGGACTGAAGCTTTCTTT
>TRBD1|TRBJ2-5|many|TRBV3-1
CASSTGGSETQYF
TGTGCCAGCAGCACAGGGGGATCAGAGACCCAGTACTTC
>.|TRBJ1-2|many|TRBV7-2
CASSLVVGNYGYTF
TGTGCCAGCAGCTTAGTTGTAGGGAACTATGGCTACACCTTC